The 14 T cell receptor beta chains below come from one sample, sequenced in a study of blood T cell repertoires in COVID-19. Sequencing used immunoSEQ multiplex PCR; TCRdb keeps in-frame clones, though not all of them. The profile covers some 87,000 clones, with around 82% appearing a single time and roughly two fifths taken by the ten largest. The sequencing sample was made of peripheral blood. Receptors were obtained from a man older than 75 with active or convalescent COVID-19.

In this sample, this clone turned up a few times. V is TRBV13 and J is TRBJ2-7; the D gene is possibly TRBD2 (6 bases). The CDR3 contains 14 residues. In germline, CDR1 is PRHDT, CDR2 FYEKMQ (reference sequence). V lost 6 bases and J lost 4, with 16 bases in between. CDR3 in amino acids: CASSPGGDGYEQYF. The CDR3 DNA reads TGTGCCAGCAGTCCAGGCGGGGACGGTTACGAGCAGTACTTC.

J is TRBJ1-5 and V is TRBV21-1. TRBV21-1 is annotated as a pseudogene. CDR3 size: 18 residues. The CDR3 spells CASSRKGVWGRSNQPQHF. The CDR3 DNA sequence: TGTGCCAGCAGCAGAAAAGGGGTTTGGGGGAGGAGCAATCAGCCCCAGCATTTT.

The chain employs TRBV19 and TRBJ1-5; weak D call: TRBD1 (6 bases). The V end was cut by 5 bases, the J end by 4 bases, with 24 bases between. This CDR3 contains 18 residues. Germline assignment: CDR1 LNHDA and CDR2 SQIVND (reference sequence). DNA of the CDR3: TGTGCCAGTAGTTACGGGCCGAGACAGGCCCCGGGAAATCAGCCCCAGCATTTT. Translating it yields CASSYGPRQAPGNQPQHF.

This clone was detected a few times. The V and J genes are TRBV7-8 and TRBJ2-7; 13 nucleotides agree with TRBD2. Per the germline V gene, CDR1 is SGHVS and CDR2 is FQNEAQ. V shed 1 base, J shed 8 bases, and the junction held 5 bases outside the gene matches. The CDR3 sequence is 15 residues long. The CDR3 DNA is TGTGCCAGCAGCTTAGGTGGGACTAGCGGGATACAGCAGTACTTC. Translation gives CASSLGGTSGIQQYF.

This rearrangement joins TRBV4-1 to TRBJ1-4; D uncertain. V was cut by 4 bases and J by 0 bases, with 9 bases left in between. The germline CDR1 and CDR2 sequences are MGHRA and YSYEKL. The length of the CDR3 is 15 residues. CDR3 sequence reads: CASSRQEATNEKLFF. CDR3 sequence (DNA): TGCGCCAGCAGCCGGCAAGAAGCAACTAATGAAAAACTGTTTTTT.

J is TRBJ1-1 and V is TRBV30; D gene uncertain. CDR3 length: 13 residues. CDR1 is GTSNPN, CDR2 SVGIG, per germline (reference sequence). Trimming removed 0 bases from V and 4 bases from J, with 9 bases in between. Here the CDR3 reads CAWSVREGTEAFF. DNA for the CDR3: TGTGCCTGGAGTGTACGAGAGGGCACTGAAGCTTTCTTT.

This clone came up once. CDR3 amino acids: CASSSLVTGNTEAFF. DNA for the CDR3: TGCGCCAGCAGCTCCCTAGTTACAGGGAACACTGAAGCTTTCTTT. This sequence joins TRBV5-1 and TRBJ1-1, with a possible D match to TRBD1 (5 bases). Germline assignment: CDR1 SGHRS and CDR2 YFSETQ. The CDR3 runs 15 residues. V lost 3 bases to trimming and J lost 1 base, with 13 bases between them.

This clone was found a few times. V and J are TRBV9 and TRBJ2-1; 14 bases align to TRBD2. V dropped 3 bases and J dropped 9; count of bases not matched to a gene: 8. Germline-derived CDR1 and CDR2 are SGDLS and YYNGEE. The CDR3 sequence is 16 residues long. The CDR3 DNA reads TGTGCCAGCAGCGACACCGGGACTAGCGGGGGTCGTGAGCAGTTCTTC. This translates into CASSDTGTSGGREQFF.

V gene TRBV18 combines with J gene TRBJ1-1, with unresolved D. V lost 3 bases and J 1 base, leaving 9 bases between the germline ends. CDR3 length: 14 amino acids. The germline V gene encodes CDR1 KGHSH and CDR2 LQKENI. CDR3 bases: TGTGCCAGCTCACCCTCGGTAAGGAACACTGAAGCTTTCTTT. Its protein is CASSPSVRNTEAFF.

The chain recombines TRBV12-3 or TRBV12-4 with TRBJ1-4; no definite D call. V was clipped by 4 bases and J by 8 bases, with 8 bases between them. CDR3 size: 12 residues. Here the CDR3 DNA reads TGTGCCAGCAGTTCGAGCCGGGAAAAACTGTTTTTT. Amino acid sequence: CASSSSREKLFF.

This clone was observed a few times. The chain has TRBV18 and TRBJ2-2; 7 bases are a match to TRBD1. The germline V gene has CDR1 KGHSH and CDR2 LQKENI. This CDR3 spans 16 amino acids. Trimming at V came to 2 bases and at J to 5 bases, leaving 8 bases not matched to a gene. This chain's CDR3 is CASSPIDRVHTGELFF. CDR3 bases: TGTGCCAGCTCACCAATTGACAGGGTGCATACCGGGGAGCTGTTTTTT.

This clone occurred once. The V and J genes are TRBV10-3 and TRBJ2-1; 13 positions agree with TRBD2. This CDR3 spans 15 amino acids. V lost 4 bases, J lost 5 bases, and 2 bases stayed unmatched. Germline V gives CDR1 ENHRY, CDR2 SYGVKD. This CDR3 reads CAISGLAGGNNEQFF. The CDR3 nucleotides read TGTGCCATCAGTGGACTAGCGGGGGGAAACAATGAGCAGTTCTTC.

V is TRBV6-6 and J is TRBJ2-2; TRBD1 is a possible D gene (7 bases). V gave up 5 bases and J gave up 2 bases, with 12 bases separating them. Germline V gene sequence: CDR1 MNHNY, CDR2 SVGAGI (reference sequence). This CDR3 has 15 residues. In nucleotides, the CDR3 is TGTGCCAGCAGTCCAGGGGGGATTAACACCGGGGAGCTGTTTTTT. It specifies CASSPGGINTGELFF.

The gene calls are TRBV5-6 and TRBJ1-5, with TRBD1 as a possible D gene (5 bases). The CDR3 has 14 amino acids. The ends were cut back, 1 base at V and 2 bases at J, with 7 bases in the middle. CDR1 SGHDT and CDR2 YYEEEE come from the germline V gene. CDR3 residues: CASSLLQGNQPQHF. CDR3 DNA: TGTGCCAGCAGCTTGTTACAGGGCAATCAGCCCCAGCATTTT.